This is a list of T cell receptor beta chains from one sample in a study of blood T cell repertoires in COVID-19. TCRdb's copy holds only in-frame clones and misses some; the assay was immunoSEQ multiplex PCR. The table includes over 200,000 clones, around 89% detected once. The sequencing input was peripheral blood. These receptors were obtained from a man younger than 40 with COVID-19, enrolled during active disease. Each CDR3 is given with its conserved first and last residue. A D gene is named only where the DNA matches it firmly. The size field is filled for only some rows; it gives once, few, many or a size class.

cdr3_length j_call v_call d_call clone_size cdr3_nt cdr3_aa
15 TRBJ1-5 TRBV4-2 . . TGTGCCAGCAGCCAAGAATCTACAGGGTATCAGCCCCAGCATTTT CASSQESTGYQPQHF
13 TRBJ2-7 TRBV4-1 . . TGCGCCAGCAGCCAAGACAGGGCCTACGAGCAGTACTTC CASSQDRAYEQYF
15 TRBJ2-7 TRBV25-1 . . TGTGCCAGCAGCGCCTTGGACAGTGGGTCACACGAGCAGTACTTC CASSALDSGSHEQYF
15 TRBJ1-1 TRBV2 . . TGTGCCAGCAGTGCCTCGGCGGCCCGAGGTACTGAAGCTTTCTTT CASSASAARGTEAFF
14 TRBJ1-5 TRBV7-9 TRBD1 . TGTGCCAGCAGCGAACCGGGACAGGGCCAGCCCCAGCATTTT CASSEPGQGQPQHF
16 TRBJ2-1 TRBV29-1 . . TGCAGCGTTGAAGATGGGGAGGCAAGCTCCTACAATGAGCAGTTCTTC CSVEDGEASSYNEQFF
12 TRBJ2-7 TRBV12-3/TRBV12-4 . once TGTGCCAGCTGTGGGGGGGGCAACGAGCAGTACTTC CASCGGGNEQYF
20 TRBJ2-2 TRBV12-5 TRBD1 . TGTGCTAGTGGTTTGGTAACGACTGCCACGGGGACAGGGAGGGCCGGGGAGCTGTTTTTT CASGLVTTATGTGRAGELFF
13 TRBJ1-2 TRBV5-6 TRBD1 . TGTGCCAGCAGCCGAACAGGGGGCTATGGCTACACCTTC CASSRTGGYGYTF
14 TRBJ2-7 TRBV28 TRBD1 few TGTGCCAGTAGGGGACAGGGGACCTTCGGCGAGCAGTACTTC CASRGQGTFGEQYF
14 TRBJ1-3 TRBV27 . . TGTGCCAGCAGCCCGTTAGAGTATGGAAACACCATATATTTT CASSPLEYGNTIYF
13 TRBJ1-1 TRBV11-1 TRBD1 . TGTGCCAGCAGCCGGACAGGTACCACTGAAGCTTTCTTT CASSRTGTTEAFF
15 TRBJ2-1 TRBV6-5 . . TGTGCCAGCAGTCCACTAGCTGGAGTCTTCAATGAGCAGTTCTTC CASSPLAGVFNEQFF
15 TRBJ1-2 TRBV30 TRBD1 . TGTGCCTGGAGTGCTGCGACAGGGGGCAAGTCTGGCTACACCTTC CAWSAATGGKSGYTF
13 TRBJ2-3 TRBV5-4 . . TGTGCCAGCAGGTCAGACGCGCAGGGGACGCAGTATTTT CASRSDAQGTQYF
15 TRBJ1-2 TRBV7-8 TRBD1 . TGTGCCAGCAGCACCAGACAGGGGAGAGACTATGGCTACACCTTC CASSTRQGRDYGYTF
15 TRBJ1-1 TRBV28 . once TGTGCCAGCAGTTCCCCGGGTAGGAGGGACACTGAAGCTTTCTTT CASSSPGRRDTEAFF